A selection of T cell receptor beta chains follows, all from one sample in a study of blood T cell repertoires in COVID-19. Clones were read by immunoSEQ multiplex PCR, and TCRdb kept only the in-frame ones, dropping some. The profile shows 110,000 or so clones, 75% to 90% of them singletons. Sequencing was performed on peripheral blood. These receptors came from a woman in her forties or fifties with acute or convalescent COVID-19. CDR3s include the opening cysteine and the closing phenylalanine or tryptophan. A D gene is named only where the DNA matches it firmly. Clone size, where shown, is once, few, many, or a class for clones that have expanded.

>TRBV7-2|TRBD1|TRBJ2-7|medium-sized
TGTGCCGTACCGGGACAGGGGTACGAGCAGTACTTC
CAVPGQGYEQYF
>TRBV7-6|TRBD2|TRBJ2-1|.
TGTGCCAGCAGCTGGACTAGCGCCATAAGGGGTGAGCAGTTCTTC
CASSWTSAIRGEQFF
>TRBV9|TRBD1|TRBJ2-7|.
TGTGCCAGCAGCCGCCGACAGGGGAGAATTGACGAGCAGTACTTC
CASSRRQGRIDEQYF
>TRBV19|TRBD1|TRBJ1-1|.
TGTGCCAGTAGTTCTACAGGGGGCGCAACTGAAGCTTTCTTT
CASSSTGGATEAFF
>TRBV2|.|TRBJ1-2|once
TGTGCCAGCAGTGAAGCGCGGGACAACTATGGCTACACCTTC
CASSEARDNYGYTF
>TRBV15|.|TRBJ1-2|.
TGTGCCACCAGCAAGCCCCCCGGGGACAACAATGGCTACACCTTC
CATSKPPGDNNGYTF
>TRBV6-6|TRBD1|TRBJ2-7|.
TGTGCCAGCAGTTACCTTGGGACAGGATTATACGAGCAGTACTTC
CASSYLGTGLYEQYF
>TRBV7-9|.|TRBJ1-5|few
TGTGCCAGCAGCTTAAGCCTATACGGCAATCAGCCCCAGCATTTT
CASSLSLYGNQPQHF
>TRBV10-3|.|TRBJ1-1|once
TGTGCCATCAGTGAGTCGAGTCGAGCTTTCTTT
CAISESSRAFF
>TRBV30|.|TRBJ1-1|.
TGTGCCTGGAGTGTAATTGTAGGCCACCCGGGATCTGAAGCTTTCTTT
CAWSVIVGHPGSEAFF
>TRBV7-6|TRBD1|TRBJ1-6|.
TGTGCCAGCAGCCCTGAGGGGACAGGGACACATTCACCCCTCCACTTT
CASSPEGTGTHSPLHF
>TRBV6-5|.|TRBJ1-1|few
TGTGCCAACTCTCGGGACACCCAGAACACTGAAGCTTTCTTT
CANSRDTQNTEAFF
>TRBV4-2|TRBD1|TRBJ1-5|.
TGTGCCAGCAGCCCCCACAGGGGGAGCTTGGGCAATCAGCCCCAGCATTTT
CASSPHRGSLGNQPQHF
>TRBV7-8|TRBD2|TRBJ2-3|.
TGTGCCAGCAGCCGGCGGGGGTTAGCGGAAACAGATACGCAGTATTTT
CASSRRGLAETDTQYF
>TRBV13|TRBD1|TRBJ2-1|.
TGTGCCAGCAGCTTAGTGCGGACAGGGGCCAGGAATGAGCAGTTCTTC
CASSLVRTGARNEQFF
>TRBV19|.|TRBJ1-5|.
TGTGCCAGTAAGTTAGGGGGTAGGGAAAATCAGCCCCAGCATTTT
CASKLGGRENQPQHF
>TRBV29-1|TRBD1|TRBJ1-3|.
TGCAGCGTTGGAACAGGGGCCCCCGGAAACACCATATATTTT
CSVGTGAPGNTIYF
>TRBV10-3|.|TRBJ1-1|.
TGTGCCATCAGTGAGAGAACTGGGGACATGAACACTGAAGCTTTCTTT
CAISERTGDMNTEAFF
>TRBV2|TRBD1|TRBJ1-5|.
TGTGCCAGCAGCCCGGGACAGGGTTTAAAGCCCCAGCATTTT
CASSPGQGLKPQHF
>TRBV3-1/TRBV3-2|TRBD1|TRBJ2-7|.
TGTGCCAGCAGCAGATCCGGGGGACAGGGCTACGAGCAGTACTTC
CASSRSGGQGYEQYF
>TRBV9|.|TRBJ2-2|once
TGTGCCAGCAGCGCGATACAGGGTACCGGGGAGCTGTTTTTT
CASSAIQGTGELFF
>TRBV5-1|.|TRBJ2-7|.
TGCGCCAGCAGTACAATGATAGCGTCCGACGAGCAGTACTTC
CASSTMIASDEQYF
>TRBV9|TRBD1|TRBJ1-2|.
TGTGCCAGCAGCGTTCCCGGGACAGCCTATGGCTACACCTTC
CASSVPGTAYGYTF
>TRBV10-3|TRBD1|TRBJ2-5|.
TGTGCCATCAGTGGGACAGGAGTAGAGACCCAGTACTTC
CAISGTGVETQYF
>TRBV5-1|TRBD1|TRBJ1-1|.
TGCGCCAGCAGCCCCGACAGGGGATGGAACTCGGCGAACACTGAAGCTTTCTTT
CASSPDRGWNSANTEAFF
>TRBV10-3|TRBD2|TRBJ2-3|.
TGTGCCACCACGACTAGCCGGGACACAGATACGCAGTATTTT
CATTTSRDTDTQYF
>TRBV18|.|TRBJ2-3|.
TGTGCCAGCTCACCACTCGAGAACCTGGATACGCAGTATTTT
CASSPLENLDTQYF
>TRBV11-2|.|TRBJ2-7|.
TGTGCCAGCAGCCCGACGGGGTCCCCCTACGAGCAGTACTTC
CASSPTGSPYEQYF
>TRBV2|.|TRBJ1-2|.
TGTGCCAGCAGGATGGACAGAACCTATGGCTACACCTTC
CASRMDRTYGYTF
>TRBV18|.|TRBJ2-7|.
TGTGCCAGCTCACCTGAGCTAAAGCGGGAGCAGTACTTC
CASSPELKREQYF
>TRBV5-8|TRBD1|TRBJ1-4|once
TGTGCCAGCAGCCTCCGGACAGGTGGAGACAATGAAAAACTGTTTTTT
CASSLRTGGDNEKLFF
>TRBV7-2|TRBD1|TRBJ1-6|.
TGTGCCAGCAGCCCGGGACAGGGGGCAAGGTACCCCCTCCACTTT
CASSPGQGARYPLHF
>TRBV5-5|.|TRBJ1-2|few
TGTGCCAGCAGCCTTATTGCGGGGGCGCCTAACTATGGCTACACCTTC
CASSLIAGAPNYGYTF
>TRBV3-1/TRBV3-2|.|TRBJ1-1|.
TGTGCCAGCAGCCAGGGTGCACTATTGAACACTGAAGCTTTCTTT
CASSQGALLNTEAFF
>TRBV20-1|.|TRBJ1-2|.
TGCAGTGCTAGTCCCGGACAGTTTCTGGGCTACACCTTC
CSASPGQFLGYTF
>TRBV6-5|.|TRBJ2-3|.
TGTGCCAGCAGACCGGGAAACTGGAGGACAGATACGCAGTATTTT
CASRPGNWRTDTQYF
>TRBV2|TRBD2|TRBJ2-2|.
TGTGCCAGCAGTGAGGGAGGGTACACCGGGGAGCTGTTTTTT
CASSEGGYTGELFF
>TRBV20-1|.|TRBJ1-1|.
TGCAGTGCTGGTCGGACTGAAGCTTTCTTT
CSAGRTEAFF
>TRBV6-5|.|TRBJ1-3|.
TGTGCCAGCAGTTACAAGCCCCGCTCTGGAAACACCATATATTTT
CASSYKPRSGNTIYF
>TRBV19|TRBD1|TRBJ1-2|.
TGTGCCAGCCGGATGCGGACAGGCCTCCTCTATGGCTACACCTTC
CASRMRTGLLYGYTF
>TRBV29-1|TRBD1|TRBJ2-7|.
TGCAGCGCCCGAGGGGGCAGGGGCGAGCAGTACTTC
CSARGGRGEQYF
>TRBV10-2|.|TRBJ2-2|.
TGCGCCACGACAAACAGGGTTATCACCGGGGAGCTGTTTTTT
CATTNRVITGELFF
>TRBV27|.|TRBJ1-6|.
TGTGCCAGCAGTTTAATCACAGGGTCCAGCTCCTATAATTCACCCCTCCACTTT
CASSLITGSSSYNSPLHF
>TRBV6-4|.|TRBJ1-1|.
TGTGCCAGCCCGAGGAGGGGTAGACCTTTCTTT
CASPRRGRPFF
>TRBV2|TRBD1|TRBJ2-5|.
TGTGCCAGCACTGTAACAAGGGGGACAGGGCTATCCTCGACCCAGTACTTC
CASTVTRGTGLSSTQYF
>TRBV18|.|TRBJ1-6|.
TGTGCCAGCTCACCTAGCGGCCCATGGGATTCACCCCTCCACTTT
CASSPSGPWDSPLHF
>TRBV18|TRBD1|TRBJ1-2|.
TGTGCCAGCTCATTCCGGGACAGCTTAAACTATGGCTACACCTTC
CASSFRDSLNYGYTF
>TRBV5-4|TRBD1|TRBJ2-1|.
TGTGCCAGCAGCTCGGCCACAGGGGATCGTGAGCAGTTCTTC
CASSSATGDREQFF
>TRBV18|TRBD1|TRBJ1-5|.
TGTGCCAGCTCCCCAACAGGGGGAGGGCAGCCCCAGCATTTT
CASSPTGGGQPQHF
>TRBV19|TRBD1|TRBJ1-3|.
TGTGCCAGTAGTTACCGGGACCGTCAGGGGGCCTCTGGAAACACCATATATTTT
CASSYRDRQGASGNTIYF
>TRBV5-6|.|TRBJ1-1|.
TGTGCCAGCAGCCTTGATTCGCGGGGGACTGAAGCTTTCTTT
CASSLDSRGTEAFF
>TRBV5-1|.|TRBJ1-1|.
TGCGCCAGCAGCTTTGGAGGCCTTGAAGCTTTCTTT
CASSFGGLEAFF